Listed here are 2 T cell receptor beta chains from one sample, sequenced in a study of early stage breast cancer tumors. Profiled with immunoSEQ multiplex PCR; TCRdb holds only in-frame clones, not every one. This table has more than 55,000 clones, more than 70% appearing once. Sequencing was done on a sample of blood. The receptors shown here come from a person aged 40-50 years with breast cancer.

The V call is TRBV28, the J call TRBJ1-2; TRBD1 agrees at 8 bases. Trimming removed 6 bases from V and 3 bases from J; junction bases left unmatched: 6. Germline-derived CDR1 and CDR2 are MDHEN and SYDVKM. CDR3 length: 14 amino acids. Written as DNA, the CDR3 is TGTGCCAGCAGGCGGACAGGGTTCTACTATGGCTACACCTTC. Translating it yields CASRRTGFYYGYTF.

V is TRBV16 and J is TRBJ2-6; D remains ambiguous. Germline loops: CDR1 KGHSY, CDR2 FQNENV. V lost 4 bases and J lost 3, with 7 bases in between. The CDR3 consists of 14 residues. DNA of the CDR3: TGTGCCAGCAGCCTTGGGGTTGGGGCCAACGTCCTGACTTTC. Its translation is CASSLGVGANVLTF. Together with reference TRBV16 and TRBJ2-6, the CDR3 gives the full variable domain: GEEVAQTPKHLVRGEGQKAKLYCAPIKGHSYVFWYQQVLKNEFKFLISFQNENVFDETGMPKERFSAKCLPNSPCSLEIQATKLEDSAVYFCASSLGVGANVLTFGAGSRLTVL.